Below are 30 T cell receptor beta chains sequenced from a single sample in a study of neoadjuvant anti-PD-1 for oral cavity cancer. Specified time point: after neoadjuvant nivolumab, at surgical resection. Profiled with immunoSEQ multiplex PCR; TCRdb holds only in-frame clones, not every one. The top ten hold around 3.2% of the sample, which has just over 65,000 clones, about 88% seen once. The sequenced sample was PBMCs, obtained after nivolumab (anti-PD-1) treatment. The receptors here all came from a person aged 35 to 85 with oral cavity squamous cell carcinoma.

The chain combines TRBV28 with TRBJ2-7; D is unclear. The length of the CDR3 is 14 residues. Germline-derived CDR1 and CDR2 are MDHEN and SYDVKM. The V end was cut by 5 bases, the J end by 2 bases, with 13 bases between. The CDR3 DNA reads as TGTGCCAGCAGTCTTATACAGTCTCCCTACGAGCAGTACTTC. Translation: CASSLIQSPYEQYF.

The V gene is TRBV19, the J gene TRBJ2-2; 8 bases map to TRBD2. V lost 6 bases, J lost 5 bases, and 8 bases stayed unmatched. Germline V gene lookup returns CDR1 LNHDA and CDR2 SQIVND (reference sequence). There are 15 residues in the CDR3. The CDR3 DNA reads TGTGCCAGTAGGGGGAGAACTAGCGGTACCGGGGAGCTGTTTTTT. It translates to CASRGRTSGTGELFF. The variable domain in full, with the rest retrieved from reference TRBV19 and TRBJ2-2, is DGGITQSPKYLFRKEGQNVTLSCEQNLNHDAMYWYRQDPGQGLRLIYYSQIVNDFQKGDIAEGYSVSREKKESFPLTVTSAQKNPTAFYLCASRGRTSGTGELFFGEGSRLTVL.

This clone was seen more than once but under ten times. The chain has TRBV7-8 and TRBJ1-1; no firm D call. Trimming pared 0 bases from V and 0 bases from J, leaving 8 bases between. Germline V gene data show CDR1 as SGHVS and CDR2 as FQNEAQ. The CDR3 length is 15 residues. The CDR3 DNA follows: TGTGCCAGCAGCTTAGCGATTACCGTGAACACTGAAGCTTTCTTT. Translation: CASSLAITVNTEAFF. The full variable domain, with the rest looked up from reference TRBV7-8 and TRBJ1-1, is GAGVSQSPRYKVAKRGQDVALRCDPISGHVSLFWYQQALGQGPEFLTYFQNEAQLDKSGLPSDRFFAERPEGSVSTLKIQRTQQEDSAVYLCASSLAITVNTEAFFGQGTRLTVV.

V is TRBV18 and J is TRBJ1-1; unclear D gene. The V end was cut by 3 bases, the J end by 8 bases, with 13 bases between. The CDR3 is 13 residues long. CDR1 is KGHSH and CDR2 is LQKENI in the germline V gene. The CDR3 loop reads CASSPREMVEAFF. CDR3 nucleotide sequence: TGTGCCAGCTCACCTAGGGAAATGGTCGAAGCTTTCTTT.

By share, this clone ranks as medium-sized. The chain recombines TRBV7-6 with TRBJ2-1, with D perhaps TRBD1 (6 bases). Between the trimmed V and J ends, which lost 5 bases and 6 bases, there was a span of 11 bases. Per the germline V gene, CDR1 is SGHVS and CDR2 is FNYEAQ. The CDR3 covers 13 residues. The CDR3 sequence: CASSTGQINEQFF. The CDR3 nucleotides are TGTGCCAGCAGCACGGGACAAATCAATGAGCAGTTCTTC. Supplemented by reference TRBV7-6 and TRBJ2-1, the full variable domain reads GAGVSQSPRYKVTKRGQDVALRCDPISGHVSLYWYRQALGQGPEFLTYFNYEAQQDKSGLPNDRFSAERPEGSISTLTIQRTEQRDSAMYRCASSTGQINEQFFGPGTRLTVL.

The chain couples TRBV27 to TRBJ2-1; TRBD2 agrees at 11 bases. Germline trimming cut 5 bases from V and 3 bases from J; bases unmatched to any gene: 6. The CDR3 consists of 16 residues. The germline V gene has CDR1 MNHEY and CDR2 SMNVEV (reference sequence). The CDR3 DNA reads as TGTGCCAGCAGTACTTTAGCGGGAGGGAACTACAATGAGCAGTTCTTC. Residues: CASSTLAGGNYNEQFF.

The CDR3 loop reads CASSPGQGTSGSGHEQFF. For the CDR3, the DNA is TGTGCCAGCAGCCCGGGACAGGGTACTAGCGGGAGCGGCCATGAGCAGTTCTTC. The chain carries TRBV7-8 and TRBJ2-1; 11 bases map to TRBD2. This CDR3 region has 18 residues. V lost 5 bases, J lost 8 bases, and 17 bases stayed unmatched. Per germline, CDR1 SGHVS and CDR2 FQNEAQ.

The CDR3: CASSLVGAGDYEQYF. The CDR3 DNA is TGCGCCAGCAGCTTGGTGGGAGCGGGAGACTACGAGCAGTACTTC. The chain couples TRBV5-1 to TRBJ2-7, with TRBD2 identical over 8 bases. This CDR3 region has 15 residues. The germline gives CDR1 SGHRS, CDR2 YFSETQ. Germline trimming cut 0 bases from V and 3 bases from J; bases unmatched to any gene: 5.

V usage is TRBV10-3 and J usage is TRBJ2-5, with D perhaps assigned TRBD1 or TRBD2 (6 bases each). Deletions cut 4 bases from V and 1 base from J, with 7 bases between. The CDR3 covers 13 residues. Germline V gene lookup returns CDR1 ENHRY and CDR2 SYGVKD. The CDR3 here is CAISAGAQETQYF. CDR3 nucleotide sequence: TGTGCCATCAGTGCGGGGGCCCAAGAGACCCAGTACTTC.

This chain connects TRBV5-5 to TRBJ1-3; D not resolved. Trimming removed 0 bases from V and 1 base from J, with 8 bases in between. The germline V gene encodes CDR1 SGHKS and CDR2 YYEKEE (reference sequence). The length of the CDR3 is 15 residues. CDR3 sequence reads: CASSLAVGSGNTIYF. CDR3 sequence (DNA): TGTGCCAGCAGCTTGGCCGTAGGGTCTGGAAACACCATATATTTT. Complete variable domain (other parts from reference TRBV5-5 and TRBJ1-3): DAGVTQSPTHLIKTRGQQVTLRCSPISGHKSVSWYQQVLGQGPQFIFQYYEKEERGRGNFPDRFSARQFPNYSSELNVNALLLGDSALYLCASSLAVGSGNTIYFGEGSWLTVV.

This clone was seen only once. In DNA form, the CDR3 reads TGTGCCAGCAGCCCAAGGGTAGACGGTGGGTACGAGCAGTACTTC. This gives the protein CASSPRVDGGYEQYF. This sequence joins TRBV7-8 and TRBJ2-7; unclear D gene. Trimming cost V 5 bases and J 4 bases, with 18 bases left between them. This CDR3 comprises 15 residues. CDR1 is SGHVS, CDR2 FQNEAQ, per germline.

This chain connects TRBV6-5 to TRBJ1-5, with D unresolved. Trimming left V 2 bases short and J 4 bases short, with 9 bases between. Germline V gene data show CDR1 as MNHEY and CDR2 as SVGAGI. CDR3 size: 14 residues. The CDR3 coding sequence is TGTGCCAGCAGTTACAGATTGGGAAATCAGCCCCAGCATTTT. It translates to CASSYRLGNQPQHF.

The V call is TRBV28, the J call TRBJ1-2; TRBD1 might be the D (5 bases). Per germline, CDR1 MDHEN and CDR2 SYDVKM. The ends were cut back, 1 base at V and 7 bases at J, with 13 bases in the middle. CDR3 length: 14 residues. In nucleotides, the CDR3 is TGTGCCAGCAGTTTATCCTTCACCAGGGTTGGCTACACCTTC. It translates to CASSLSFTRVGYTF.

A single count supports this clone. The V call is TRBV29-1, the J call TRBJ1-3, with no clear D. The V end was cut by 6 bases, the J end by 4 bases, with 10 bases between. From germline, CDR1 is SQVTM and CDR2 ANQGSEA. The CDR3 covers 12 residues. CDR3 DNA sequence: TGCAGCGTGAGAGACGGAGGAAACACCATATATTTT. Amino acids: CSVRDGGNTIYF.

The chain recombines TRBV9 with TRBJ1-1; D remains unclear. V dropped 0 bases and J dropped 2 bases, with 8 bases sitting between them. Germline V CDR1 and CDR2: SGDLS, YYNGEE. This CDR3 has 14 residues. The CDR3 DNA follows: TGTGCCAGCAGCGTAGGCCAGATCAACACTGAAGCTTTCTTT. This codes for CASSVGQINTEAFF.

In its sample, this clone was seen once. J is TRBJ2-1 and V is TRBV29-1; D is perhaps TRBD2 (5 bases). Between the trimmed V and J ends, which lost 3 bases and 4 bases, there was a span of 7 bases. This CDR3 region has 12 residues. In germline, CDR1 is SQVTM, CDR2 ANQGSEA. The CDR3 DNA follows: TGCAGCGTTGACACGGGATACAATGAGCAGTTCTTC. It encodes CSVDTGYNEQFF.

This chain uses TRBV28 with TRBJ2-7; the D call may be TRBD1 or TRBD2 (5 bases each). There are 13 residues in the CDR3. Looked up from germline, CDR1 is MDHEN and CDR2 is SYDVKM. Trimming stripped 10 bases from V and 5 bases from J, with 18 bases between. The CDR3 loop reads CAIQSQGVNEQYF. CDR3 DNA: TGTGCCATCCAGTCCCAGGGAGTTAACGAGCAGTACTTC. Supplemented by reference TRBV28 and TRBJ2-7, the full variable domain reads DVKVTQSSRYLVKRTGEKVFLECVQDMDHENMFWYRQDPGLGLRLIYFSYDVKMKEKGDIPEGYSVSREKKERFSLILESASTNQTSMYLCAIQSQGVNEQYFGPGTRLTVT.

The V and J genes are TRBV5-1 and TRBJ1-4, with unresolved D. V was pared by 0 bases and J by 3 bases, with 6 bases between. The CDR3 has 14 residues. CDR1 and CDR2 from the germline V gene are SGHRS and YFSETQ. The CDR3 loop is CASSLGQANEKLFF. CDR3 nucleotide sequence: TGCGCCAGCAGCTTGGGCCAGGCTAATGAAAAACTGTTTTTT.

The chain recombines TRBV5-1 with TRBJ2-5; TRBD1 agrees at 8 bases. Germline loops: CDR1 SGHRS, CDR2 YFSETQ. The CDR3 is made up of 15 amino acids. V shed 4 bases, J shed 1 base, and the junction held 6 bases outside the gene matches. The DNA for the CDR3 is TGCGCCAGCAGCCCCGGGGGACAGGTCCAAGAGACCCAGTACTTC. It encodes CASSPGGQVQETQYF.

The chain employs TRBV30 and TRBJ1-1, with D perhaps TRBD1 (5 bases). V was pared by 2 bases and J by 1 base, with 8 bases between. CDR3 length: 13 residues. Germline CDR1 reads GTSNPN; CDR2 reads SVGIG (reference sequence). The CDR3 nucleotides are TGTGCCTGGAGTCTCCAGGGGAACACTGAAGCTTTCTTT. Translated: CAWSLQGNTEAFF.

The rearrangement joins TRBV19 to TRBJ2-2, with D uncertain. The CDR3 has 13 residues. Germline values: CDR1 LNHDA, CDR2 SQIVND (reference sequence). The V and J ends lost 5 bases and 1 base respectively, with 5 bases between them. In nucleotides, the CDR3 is TGTGCCAGTAGTTCACAGAACACCGGGGAGCTGTTTTTT. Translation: CASSSQNTGELFF.

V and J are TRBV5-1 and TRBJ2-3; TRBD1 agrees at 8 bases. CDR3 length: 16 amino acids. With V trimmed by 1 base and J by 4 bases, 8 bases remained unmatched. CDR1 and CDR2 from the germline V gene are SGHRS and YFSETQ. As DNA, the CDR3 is TGCGCCAGCAGCTTGAGAACAGGGGGAGTGGCAGATACGCAGTATTTT. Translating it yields CASSLRTGGVADTQYF. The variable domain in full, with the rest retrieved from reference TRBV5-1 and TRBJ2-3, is KAGVTQTPRYLIKTRGQQVTLSCSPISGHRSVSWYQQTPGQGLQFLFEYFSETQRNKGNFPGRFSGRQFSNSRSEMNVSTLELGDSALYLCASSLRTGGVADTQYFGPGTRLTVL.

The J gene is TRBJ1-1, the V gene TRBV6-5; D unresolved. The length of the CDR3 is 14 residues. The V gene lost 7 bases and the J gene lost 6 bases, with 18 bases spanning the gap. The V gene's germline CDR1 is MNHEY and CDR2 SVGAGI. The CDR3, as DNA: TGTGCCAGCACCCCCCTCGGAGGACTATCTGAAGCTTTCTTT. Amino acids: CASTPLGGLSEAFF.

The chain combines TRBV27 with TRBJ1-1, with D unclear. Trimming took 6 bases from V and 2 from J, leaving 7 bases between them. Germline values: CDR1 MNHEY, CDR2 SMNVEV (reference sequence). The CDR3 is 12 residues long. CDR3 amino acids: CASRSGNTEAFF. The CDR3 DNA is TGTGCCAGCAGATCTGGCAACACTGAAGCTTTCTTT.

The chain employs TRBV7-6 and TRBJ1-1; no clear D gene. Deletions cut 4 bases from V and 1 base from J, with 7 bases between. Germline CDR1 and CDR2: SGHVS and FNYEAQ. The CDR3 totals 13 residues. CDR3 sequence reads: CASSSVSNTEAFF. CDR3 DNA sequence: TGTGCCAGCAGCTCCGTCTCGAACACTGAAGCTTTCTTT. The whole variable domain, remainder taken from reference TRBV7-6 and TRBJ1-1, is GAGVSQSPRYKVTKRGQDVALRCDPISGHVSLYWYRQALGQGPEFLTYFNYEAQQDKSGLPNDRFSAERPEGSISTLTIQRTEQRDSAMYRCASSSVSNTEAFFGQGTRLTVV.

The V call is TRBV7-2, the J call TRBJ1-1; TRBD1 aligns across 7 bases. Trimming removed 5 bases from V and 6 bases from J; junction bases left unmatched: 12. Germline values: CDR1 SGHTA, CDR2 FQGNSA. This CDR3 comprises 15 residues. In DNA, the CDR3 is TGTGCCAGCAGCGCCTCGACAGGGATGGGCGCTGAAGCTTTCTTT. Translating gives CASSASTGMGAEAFF.

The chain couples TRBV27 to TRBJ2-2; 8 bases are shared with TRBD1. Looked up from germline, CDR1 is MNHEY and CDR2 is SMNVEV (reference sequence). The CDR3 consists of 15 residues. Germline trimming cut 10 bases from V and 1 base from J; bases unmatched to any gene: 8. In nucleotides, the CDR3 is TGTGCCACCAAGGTAGGACAGGGGAACACCGGGGAGCTGTTTTTT. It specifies CATKVGQGNTGELFF.

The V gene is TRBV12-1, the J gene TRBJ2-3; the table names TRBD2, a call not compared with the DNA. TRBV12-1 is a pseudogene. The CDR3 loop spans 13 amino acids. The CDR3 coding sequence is TGTGCCAGCAGCTTTCGGGGGGAGGGGGCGCAGTATTTT. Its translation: CASSFRGEGAQYF.

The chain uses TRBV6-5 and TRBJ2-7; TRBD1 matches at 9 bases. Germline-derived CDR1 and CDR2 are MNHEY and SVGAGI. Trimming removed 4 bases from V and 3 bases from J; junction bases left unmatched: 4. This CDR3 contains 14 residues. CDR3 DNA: TGTGCCAGCAGTTCCCCGACAGGGGGCTACGAGCAGTACTTC. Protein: CASSSPTGGYEQYF.

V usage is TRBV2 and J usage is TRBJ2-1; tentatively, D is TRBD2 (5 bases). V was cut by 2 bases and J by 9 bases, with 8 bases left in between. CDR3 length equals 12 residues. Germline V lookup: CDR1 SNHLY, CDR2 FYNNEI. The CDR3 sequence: CASSEREGEQFF. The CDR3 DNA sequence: TGTGCCAGCAGTGAAAGAGAGGGTGAGCAGTTCTTC.